Presented here are 5 T cell receptor beta chains from one specimen sequenced in a study of blood T cell repertoires in COVID-19. Generated by immunoSEQ multiplex PCR, the TCRdb table keeps only in-frame clones and is missing some. The sample has roughly 160,000 clones; under 95% are singletons. The sample comprised peripheral blood. These receptors originate from a man aged 18 to 29 with acute or convalescent COVID-19.

J is TRBJ1-2 and V is TRBV27; D gene ambiguous. V dropped 1 base and J dropped 5 bases, with 14 bases sitting between them. The CDR3 runs 15 residues. Germline V gene lookup returns CDR1 MNHEY and CDR2 SMNVEV (reference sequence). The CDR3 loop reads CASSLFFGPVYGYTF. Here the CDR3 DNA reads TGTGCCAGCAGTTTATTCTTTGGGCCCGTTTATGGCTACACCTTC.

The chain combines TRBV10-2 with TRBJ1-3; TRBD1 matches 9 bases. CDR1 WSHSY and CDR2 SAAADI come from the germline V gene. This CDR3 comprises 14 residues. V shed 7 bases, J shed 4 bases, and the junction held 5 bases outside the gene matches. This CDR3 reads CASNIQGAGNTIYF. The CDR3 DNA reads TGCGCCAGCAACATACAGGGGGCAGGAAACACCATATATTTT.

This clone was found a few times. The chain recombines TRBV19 with TRBJ2-4, with D tentatively TRBD1 (5 bases). The V and J ends lost 7 bases and 5 bases respectively, with 12 bases between them. The germline V gene has CDR1 LNHDA and CDR2 SQIVND (reference sequence). There are 13 residues in the CDR3. CDR3 bases: TGTGCCAGTACGTGGGGCGACGAAAACATTCAGTACTTC. Translated, it gives CASTWGDENIQYF.

The rearrangement uses TRBV5-6 and TRBJ2-7, with 7 bases aligning to TRBD2. Per the germline V gene, CDR1 is SGHDT and CDR2 is YYEEEE. There are 16 residues in the CDR3. J lost 5 bases, V lost 0 bases, and 11 bases had no gene match. The CDR3 sequence: CASSLAGASGFHEQYF. As DNA, the CDR3 is TGTGCCAGCAGCTTGGCCGGCGCTAGCGGTTTCCACGAGCAGTACTTC. Based on the CDR3 plus reference TRBV5-6 and TRBJ2-7, the full variable domain is DAGVTQSPTHLIKTRGQQVTLRCSPKSGHDTVSWYQQALGQGPQFIFQYYEEEERQRGNFPDRFSGHQFPNYSSELNVNALLLGDSALYLCASSLAGASGFHEQYFGPGTRLTVT.

This clone was seen once. The chain is built from TRBV6-5 and TRBJ1-4; 8 bases are shared with TRBD1. The CDR3 loop spans 12 amino acids. Germline CDR1 MNHEY, CDR2 SVGAGI. V was clipped by 10 bases and J by 6 bases; unmatched bases: 4. CDR3 amino acids: CATRGHYEKLFF. The CDR3 DNA reads TGTGCCACCAGGGGGCACTATGAAAAACTGTTTTTT.